This entry describes one T cell receptor beta chain. What it binds is unknown. The data originate from a study of beta chain features in type 1 diabetes. General observations from the study: The similarity of naive, central memory and Treg TCRB repertoires appeared greater among patients than among healthy donors.

Reverse transcribing all isolated RNA meant expressed TCRB transcripts were sequenced. This table comes from immunoSEQ multiplex PCR, and its TCRdb copy is limited to in-frame clones, with some not included. Of 900,000 or so clones listed, 17% are singletons. This CDR3 has 16 residues. Looked up from germline, CDR1 is SGHNT and CDR2 is YYREEE (reference sequence). V shed 4 bases and J 1 base; nucleotides not matched to a gene: 8. Every single donor gave one heparinised blood draw, and these averaged about 116 mL. The chain uses TRBV5-4 and TRBJ1-1; 9 bases map to TRBD1. The receptor's source is a woman aged 18-30 years in good health. The sequencing input was naive CD4+ T cells from blood. As DNA, the CDR3 is TGTGCCAGCAGCCGGGACAGGGCCTGGGGGAACACTGAAGCTTTCTTT. Translating it yields CASSRDRAWGNTEAFF.